The clone carrying this TCR beta chain was seen only a few times. This record comes from a study of human T cells and chemical hapten exposure. This sample's time point: pre-sensitization, week 0. Treatment reported: therapeutic diphenylcyclopropenone sensitization with weekly scalp DPC. TCRdb re-called the RACE reads through MiXCR, storing one row per CDR3 protein. The sample carries about 85,000 distinct CDR3 sequences, about 8% recorded once. This CDR3 is built from 15 residues. CDR1 and CDR2 from the germline V gene are SGHAT and FQDESV (reference sequence). After removal of 5 bases from V and 7 bases from J, the junction contained 12 bases not matched to a gene.

J is TRBJ1-1 and V is TRBV11-1; 8 bases line up with TRBD1. The sample was whole blood, taken in connection with sensitization to the hapten diphenylcyclopropenone (DPC). This TCR came from a man aged 35-49 years with alopecia areata. Some clones in this sample may be carry-over from other donors' samples. The CDR3 DNA reads as TGTGCCAGCAGCGCGACCATACAGGGGGGCCTTGAAGCTTTCTTT. Protein: CASSATIQGGLEAFF.